These T cell receptor beta chains were read from a single sample in a study of shared clonotypes between healthy human individuals. The data were produced by immunoSEQ multiplex PCR, yet TCRdb's version contains in-frame clones alone and is incomplete. The top ten clones hold roughly 0.13% of a sample with some 2,400,000 clones, about 94% of them seen once. The specimen sequenced was naive CD4+ T cells sorted from blood. These receptors came from a man aged 18-30 years in good health. Each CDR3 is given with its conserved first and last residue. A D gene is named only where the DNA matches it firmly. The listing skips clone size in some rows; elsewhere it reads once, few, many or a size class.

d_call	j_call	v_call	clone_size	cdr3_aa	cdr3_nt
-	TRBJ1-2	TRBV6-1	-	CASSELGTVNYGYTF	TGTGCCAGCAGTGAACTAGGCACCGTAAACTATGGCTACACCTTC
-	TRBJ2-1	TRBV28	-	CASSLGSSYNEQFF	TGTGCCAGCAGTTTAGGCAGCTCCTACAATGAGCAGTTCTTC
-	TRBJ2-7	TRBV23-1	-	CASSQSTGYRAMAEYEQYF	TGCGCCAGCAGTCAATCAACGGGGTACCGGGCCATGGCCGAGTACGAGCAGTACTTC
TRBD1	TRBJ2-4	TRBV11-3	-	CASSTGGAENIQYF	TGTGCCAGCAGTACAGGGGGCGCGGAAAACATTCAGTACTTC
-	TRBJ1-2	TRBV7-6	-	CASSSSLFRAPGYTF	TGTGCCAGCAGCTCGAGCCTATTCAGGGCGCCGGGATACACCTTC
-	TRBJ2-7	TRBV5-1	-	CASSSGTSGASYEQYF	TGCGCCAGCAGCTCGGGGACCTCCGGAGCCTCTTACGAGCAGTACTTC
TRBD1	TRBJ1-5	TRBV28	-	CASSAPGTGVQPQHF	TGTGCCAGCAGCGCCCCCGGGACAGGGGTCCAGCCCCAGCATTTT
-	TRBJ2-2	TRBV6-5	-	CASSRFGELFF	TGTGCCAGCAGTCGTTTCGGGGAGCTGTTTTTT
TRBD1	TRBJ2-7	TRBV6-1	-	CASSVTGTAYEQYF	TGTGCCAGCAGTGTTACCGGGACAGCCTACGAGCAGTACTTC
-	TRBJ1-1	TRBV5-6	-	CASSSYDSNTEAFF	TGTGCCAGCAGCTCCTATGACAGCAACACTGAAGCTTTCTTT
-	TRBJ2-5	TRBV4-1	-	CASSQVGRRVRETQYF	TGCGCCAGCAGCCAAGTGGGCAGGAGGGTTCGAGAGACCCAGTACTTC
-	TRBJ1-5	TRBV30	-	CAWSGGLRGQYNNQPQHF	TGTGCCTGGAGTGGGGGGCTAAGGGGCCAATACAACAATCAGCCCCAGCATTTT
TRBD1	TRBJ1-6	TRBV4-3	-	CASSQDSGTGYSPLHF	TGCGCCAGCAGCCAAGATTCGGGGACAGGGTATTCACCCCTCCACTTT
-	TRBJ2-3	TRBV12-5	-	CASGLIPQGPATDTQYF	TGTGCTAGTGGTTTGATACCGCAGGGTCCCGCCACAGATACGCAGTATTTT
-	TRBJ2-7	TRBV25-1	once	CASSEGHTLGSYEQYF	TGTGCCAGCAGTGAAGGCCATACATTGGGCTCCTACGAGCAGTACTTC
TRBD1	TRBJ2-1	TRBV6-6	-	CASRPTGQSSYNEQFF	TGTGCCAGCAGACCCACGGGACAGAGCTCCTACAATGAGCAGTTCTTC
-	TRBJ2-5	TRBV6-1	-	CASRISGQETQYF	TGTGCCAGCAGAATTAGCGGCCAAGAGACCCAGTACTTC
TRBD1	TRBJ2-5	TRBV27	-	CASSLVGQGLSETQYF	TGTGCCAGCAGTTTAGTGGGACAGGGTCTGAGCGAGACCCAGTACTTC
TRBD1	TRBJ1-6	TRBV7-2	-	CASSGLTGGFSPLHF	TGTGCCAGCAGCGGTTTGACAGGGGGTTTCTCACCCCTCCACTTT
-	TRBJ2-5	TRBV11-2	-	CASSLDRGLWEERQETQYF	TGTGCCAGCAGCTTAGATCGAGGTTTGTGGGAGGAGCGACAAGAGACCCAGTACTTC
-	TRBJ2-1	TRBV28	once	CASNPSPQGVTEQFF	TGTGCCAGCAACCCCAGCCCCCAGGGTGTCACTGAGCAGTTCTTC
TRBD1	TRBJ2-7	TRBV5-1	-	CASSPPGQGYEQYF	TGCGCCAGCAGCCCCCCGGGACAGGGGTACGAGCAGTACTTC
-	TRBJ2-1	TRBV5-5	-	CASSIGTVTYNEQFF	TGTGCCAGCAGCATCGGGACGGTTACCTACAATGAGCAGTTCTTC
-	TRBJ1-6	TRBV5-6	-	CASSLRTGGFGSPLHF	TGTGCCAGCAGCTTGAGGACTGGCGGGTTTGGTTCACCCCTCCACTTT
-	TRBJ2-1	TRBV4-3	once	CASNTQPQPSYNEQFF	TGCGCCAGCAACACCCAGCCGCAACCTTCTTACAATGAGCAGTTCTTC
TRBD2	TRBJ2-4	TRBV7-2	-	CASSSGGKSAAKNIQYF	TGTGCCAGCAGTTCGGGGGGGAAGTCGGCGGCCAAAAACATTCAGTACTTC
-	TRBJ1-2	TRBV10-3	-	CAISEISGSSGRGYTF	TGTGCCATCAGTGAAATCTCGGGGAGTTCGGGCCGGGGCTACACCTTC
-	TRBJ1-1	TRBV30	-	CAWSVQRTSSNTEAFF	TGTGCCTGGAGTGTACAGCGGACGTCTTCGAACACTGAAGCTTTCTTT
-	TRBJ2-6	TRBV7-9	-	CASSLTGLSSGANVLTF	TGTGCCAGCAGCTTAACGGGACTTAGCTCTGGGGCCAACGTCCTGACTTTC
-	TRBJ2-2	TRBV11-3	-	CASSPGTVGTGELFF	TGTGCCAGCAGCCCAGGGACGGTGGGCACCGGGGAGCTGTTTTTT
TRBD1	TRBJ1-6	TRBV5-1	-	CASSLPDRFPLHF	TGCGCCAGCAGCTTGCCGGACAGGTTTCCCCTCCACTTT
-	TRBJ1-2	TRBV18	-	CASSPLGNTNYGYTF	TGTGCCAGCTCACCACTAGGCAATACTAACTATGGCTACACCTTC
TRBD2	TRBJ2-7	TRBV18	-	CASSPPLAGSYEQYF	TGTGCCAGCTCACCACCGCTAGCGGGCTCCTACGAGCAGTACTTC
TRBD1	TRBJ1-1	TRBV19	-	CASTPGDRGTTEAFF	TGTGCCAGTACCCCCGGAGACAGGGGGACCACTGAAGCTTTCTTT
TRBD1	TRBJ2-5	TRBV28	-	CASSSSLTGGRETQYF	TGTGCCAGCAGTTCCTCACTGACAGGGGGGCGGGAGACCCAGTACTTC
-	TRBJ1-4	TRBV25-1	-	CASSESGDNEKLFF	TGTGCCAGCAGTGAATCGGGGGATAATGAAAAACTGTTTTTT
TRBD2	TRBJ2-4	TRBV7-2	-	CASSLEGLADAKNIQYF	TGTGCCAGCAGCTTAGAGGGACTAGCGGACGCCAAAAACATTCAGTACTTC
-	TRBJ2-3	TRBV6-6	-	CASSYSFHTDTQYF	TGTGCCAGCAGTTACTCGTTTCACACAGATACGCAGTATTTT
-	TRBJ1-2	TRBV5-4	-	CASSSPGGNYGYTF	TGTGCCAGCAGCTCCCCGGGGGGTAATTATGGCTACACCTTC
-	TRBJ2-1	TRBV5-1	-	CASSLDRDNEQFF	TGCGCCAGCAGCTTGGACAGAGACAATGAGCAGTTCTTC
-	TRBJ2-7	TRBV7-9	-	CASSLQGHEQYF	TGTGCCAGCAGCTTACAGGGACACGAGCAGTACTTC
TRBD1	TRBJ2-7	TRBV10-3	-	CAISEGTGVDEQYF	TGTGCCATCAGTGAGGGGACAGGGGTCGACGAGCAGTACTTC
TRBD2	TRBJ2-2	TRBV4-1	-	CASTNGAGLNTGELFF	TGCGCCAGCACCAACGGAGCGGGATTGAACACCGGGGAGCTGTTTTTT
-	TRBJ1-1	TRBV10-3	-	CAISNRTATEAFF	TGTGCCATCAGCAACAGGACAGCCACTGAAGCTTTCTTT
-	TRBJ1-2	TRBV11-2	-	CASSPSSRTAGGYTF	TGTGCCAGCAGCCCCTCATCTAGGACAGCAGGGGGCTACACCTTC
-	TRBJ1-2	TRBV10-3	-	CAISDWSGDYGYTF	TGTGCCATCAGTGACTGGTCAGGGGACTATGGCTACACCTTC
-	TRBJ2-5	TRBV7-2	-	CASSPQQTQYF	TGTGCCAGCAGCCCACAACAGACCCAGTACTTC
-	TRBJ2-1	TRBV18	-	CASSPRPGNSYNEQFF	TGTGCCAGCTCACCGAGGCCAGGGAACTCCTACAATGAGCAGTTCTTC
TRBD2	TRBJ2-7	TRBV9	-	CASSVGTSGEQYF	TGTGCCAGCAGCGTAGGGACTAGCGGCGAGCAGTACTTC
TRBD1	TRBJ1-5	TRBV30	-	CAWSGTGSNQPQHF	TGTGCCTGGAGTGGGACAGGCAGCAATCAGCCCCAGCATTTT
-	TRBJ2-5	TRBV6-6	-	CASSSVTVKDQETQYF	TGTGCCAGCAGTTCTGTGACAGTAAAGGATCAAGAGACCCAGTACTTC